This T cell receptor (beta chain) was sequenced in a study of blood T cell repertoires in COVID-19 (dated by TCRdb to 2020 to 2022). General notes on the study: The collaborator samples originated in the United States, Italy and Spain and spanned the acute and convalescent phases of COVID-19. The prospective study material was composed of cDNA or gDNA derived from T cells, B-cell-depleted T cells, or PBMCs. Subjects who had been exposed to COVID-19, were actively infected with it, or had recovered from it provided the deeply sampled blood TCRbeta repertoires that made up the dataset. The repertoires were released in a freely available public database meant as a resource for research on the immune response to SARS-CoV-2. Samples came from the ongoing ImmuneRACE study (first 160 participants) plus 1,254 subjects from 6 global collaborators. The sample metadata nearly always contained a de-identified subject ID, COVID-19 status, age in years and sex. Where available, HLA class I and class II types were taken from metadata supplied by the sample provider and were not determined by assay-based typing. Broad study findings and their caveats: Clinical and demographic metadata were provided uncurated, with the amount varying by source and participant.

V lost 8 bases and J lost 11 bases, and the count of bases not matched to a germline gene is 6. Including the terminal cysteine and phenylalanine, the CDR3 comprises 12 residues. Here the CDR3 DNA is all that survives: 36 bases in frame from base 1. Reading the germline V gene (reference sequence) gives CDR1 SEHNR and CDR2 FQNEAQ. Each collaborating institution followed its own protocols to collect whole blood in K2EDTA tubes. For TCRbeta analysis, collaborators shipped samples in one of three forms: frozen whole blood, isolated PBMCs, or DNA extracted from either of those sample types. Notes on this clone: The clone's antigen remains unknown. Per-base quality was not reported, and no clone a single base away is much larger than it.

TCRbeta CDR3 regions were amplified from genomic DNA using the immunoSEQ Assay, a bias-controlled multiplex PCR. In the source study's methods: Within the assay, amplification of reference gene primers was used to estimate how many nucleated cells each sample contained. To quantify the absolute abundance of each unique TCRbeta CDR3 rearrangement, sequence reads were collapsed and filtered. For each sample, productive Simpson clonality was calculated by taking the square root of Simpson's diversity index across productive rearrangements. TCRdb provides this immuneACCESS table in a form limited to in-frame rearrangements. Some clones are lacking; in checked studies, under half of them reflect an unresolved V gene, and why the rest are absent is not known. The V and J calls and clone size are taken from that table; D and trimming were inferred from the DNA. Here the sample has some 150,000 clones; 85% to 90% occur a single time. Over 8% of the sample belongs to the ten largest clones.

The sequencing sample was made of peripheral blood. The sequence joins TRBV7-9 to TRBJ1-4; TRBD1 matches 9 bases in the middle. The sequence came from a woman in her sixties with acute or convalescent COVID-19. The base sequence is TGTGCCAGCGGGACAGGGATAGGGAAACTGTTTTTT. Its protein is CASGTGIGKLFF.